Sequencing of this T cell receptor (beta chain) was carried out in a study of CXCR3-negative and CXCR3-positive naive CD8 T cells. Study-wide findings and caveats: Diversity was high in both naive subsets and much lower in memory cells. TRB CDR3s were more hydrophobic in CXCR3-positive than in CXCR3-negative naive cells.

With some 300,000 cells each, the CD8+ T cell subsets were individually sorted in triplicate. CDR1 is MNHEY and CDR2 is SMNVEV in the germline V gene (reference sequence). The CDR3 runs to 13 residues. Preparation of TRB cDNA libraries relied on 5' RACE carrying UMI labels. With the 5' RACE reads reprocessed, TCRdb shows one record per CDR3 protein and no DNA. The specimen's table records about 92,000 distinct CDR3 sequences. Note on this clonotype: Its target is unknown.

The sequence derives from a human donor in good health. Some clones in this sample may be carry-over from other donors' samples. The sample was naive CXCR3+ CD8+ T cells from blood. Noted subset: CD45RO-CCR7+CD27+CD95- naive CD8+ T cells expressing CXCR3 (TNR3+). This rearrangement joins TRBV27 to TRBJ2-7; without DNA, the TCRdb call of TRBD1 cannot be checked. The CDR3 is CASSFRGTYEQYF.